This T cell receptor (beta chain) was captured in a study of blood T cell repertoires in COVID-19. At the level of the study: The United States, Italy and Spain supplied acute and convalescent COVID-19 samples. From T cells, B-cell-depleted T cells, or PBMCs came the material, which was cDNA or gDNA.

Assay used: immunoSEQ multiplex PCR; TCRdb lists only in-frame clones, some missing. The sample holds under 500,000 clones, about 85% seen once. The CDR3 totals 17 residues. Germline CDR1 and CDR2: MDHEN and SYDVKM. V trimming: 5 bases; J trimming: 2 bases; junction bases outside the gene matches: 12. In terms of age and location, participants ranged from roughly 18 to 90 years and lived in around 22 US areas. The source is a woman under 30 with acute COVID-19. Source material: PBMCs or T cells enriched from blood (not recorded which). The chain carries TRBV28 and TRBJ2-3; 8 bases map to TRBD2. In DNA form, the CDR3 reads TGTGCCAGCAGTGGCTATCGCGGTAGCGGGATCACAGATACGCAGTATTTT. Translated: CASSGYRGSGITDTQYF.